This TCR beta chain was sequenced during a study of identical twins. TCRdb reprocessed the 5' RACE reads via MiXCR and lists one record per CDR3 protein. Among about 1.7 million distinct CDR3 sequences listed, under 35% were seen once. Of note for this clonotype: The antigen is undetermined.

Study results and limitations: Among beta out-of-frame sequences, excess sharing between twins appeared weaker. The study found that models underestimated out-of-frame TCR alpha sharing in monozygotic twins. There were fewer insertions in abundant cord blood beta clonotypes, but memory repertoires showed no such pattern. For out-of-frame alpha sequences shared by twins, low generation probability was in excess.

The V gene lost 5 bases and the J gene lost 5 bases, with 14 bases spanning the gap. CDR1 and CDR2 (germline): SEHNR, FQNEAQ (reference sequence). The CDR3 totals 14 residues. This sequence was found in a newborn girl in good health. The rearrangement links TRBV7-9 to TRBJ2-3, with no clear D. Sequenced: cord blood. The chain's CDR3 is CASSPRRSGDTQYF. The CDR3 bases are TGTGCCAGCAGCCCCAGAAGGTCGGGAGATACGCAGTATTTT.